This T cell receptor beta chain is drawn from a study of metastatic and nonmetastatic thyroid tumors (dated by TCRdb to the early 2020s). Study-level background: For patients with malignant and with benign thyroid disease, the researchers compared repertoires between peripheral blood samples and tumor or nodule tissue samples. Results the study describes overall, beyond this receptor: In both blood and tumor samples, TCR beta diversity was reported to be significantly higher in malignant tumors than in benign nodules.

This clone was seen many times. Its antigen is currently not known. The record has no base qualities; no much larger clone is one base away. None of the patients had been given any treatment before thyroid surgery. Patient clinical samples collected from about 2012 to 2019 were retrospectively analysed using T-cell receptor beta sequencing. Taken from the germline V gene, the CDR1 and CDR2 loops are MDHEN and SYDVKM. V and J lose 4 bases and 6 bases, and a span of 9 bases separates them. Spanning cysteine to phenylalanine, the CDR3 consists of 12 amino acids. Only the CDR3 DNA is retained, 36 bases long and in frame from the first base. Receptors were amplified or captured by PCR. Sequencing was performed on an Illumina HiSeq 4000. High-throughput sequencing was used to profile the CDR3 region of the TCR beta-chain in every patient. Turning to the authors' computational methods: CDR3 differences across clinicopathological groups were used to build a classifier for discriminating distant-metastatic papillary thyroid cancer patients. The Shannon index was used to assess repertoire diversity, and the Morisita-Horn index was used to assess tumor-blood repertoire similarity. TCRdb reprocessed the public reads (quality trimming at Q25 with fastp, clone calling with MiXCR) and kept in-frame beta chains. The V and J calls were determined by TCRdb, not by the authors. Counted in this sample were 60,000 or so clones; roughly 4% of them appeared once. The ten top clones hold approximately 20% of the sample.

The sample comprised blood. The sequence came from a female donor with papillary thyroid cancer or a benign thyroid nodule (not recorded which). Some clones in this sample may be carry-over from other donors' samples. The rearranged chain carries TRBV28 and TRBJ1-1; TRBD1 is perhaps the D gene, given 5 matching bases. The DNA is as follows: TGTGCCAGCAGTTCGACAGCCTCTGAAGCTTTCTTT. Its translation reads: CASSSTASEAFF. The reference TRBV28 and TRBJ1-1 proteins fill in what lies around the CDR3, so the full variable domain reads DVKVTQSSRYLVKRTGEKVFLECVQDMDHENMFWYRQDPGLGLRLIYFSYDVKMKEKGDIPEGYSVSREKKERFSLILESASTNQTSMYLCASSSTASEAFFGQGTRLTVV.